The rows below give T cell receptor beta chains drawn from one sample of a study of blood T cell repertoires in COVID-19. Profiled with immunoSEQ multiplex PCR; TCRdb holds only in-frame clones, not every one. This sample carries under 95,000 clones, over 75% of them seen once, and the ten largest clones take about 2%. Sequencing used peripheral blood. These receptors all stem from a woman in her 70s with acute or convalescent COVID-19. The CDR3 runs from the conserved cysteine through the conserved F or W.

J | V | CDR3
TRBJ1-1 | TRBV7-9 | CASSPTGTRRNTEAFF
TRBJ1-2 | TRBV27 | CASSLESGNYGYTF
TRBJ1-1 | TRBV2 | CASTPRRAGMNTEAFF
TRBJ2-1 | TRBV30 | CAWGDEQFF
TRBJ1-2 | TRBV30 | CAWILDRTYGYTF
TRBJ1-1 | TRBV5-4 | CASSLGQVNTEAFF
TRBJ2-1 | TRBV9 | CASSLRGDEQFF
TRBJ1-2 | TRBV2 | CASSGQSTYGYTF
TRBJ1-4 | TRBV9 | CASTRGTGEKLFF
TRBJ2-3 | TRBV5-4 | CASSLFWGGGTDTQYF
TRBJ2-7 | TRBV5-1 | CASSPTSGNYEQYF
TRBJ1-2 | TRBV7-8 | CASSLGDYPLAGGGYGYTF
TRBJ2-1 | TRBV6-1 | CASSERFSYNEQFF
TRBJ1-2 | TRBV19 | CASNLRGGNGYTF
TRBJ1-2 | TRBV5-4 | CASSFRGAGYTF
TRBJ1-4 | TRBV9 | CASSVGGQGGEKLFF
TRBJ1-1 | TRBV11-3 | CASSSRLSGWLSEAFF
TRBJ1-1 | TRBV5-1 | CASSSQGRNTEAFF
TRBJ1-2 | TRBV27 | CASRRDNIYGYTF
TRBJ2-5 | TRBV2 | CASSEGLGTRQETQYF
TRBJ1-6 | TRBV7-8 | CASSLNRGPLGSPLHF
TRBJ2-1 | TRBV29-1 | CSVESSGGTRNEQFF
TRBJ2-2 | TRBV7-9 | CASSRSQGSPGELFF
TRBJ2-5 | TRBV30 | CAWSGDRAATQYF
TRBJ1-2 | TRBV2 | CASGQFNYGYTF
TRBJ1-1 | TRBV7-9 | CASSLAGGDDTEAFF
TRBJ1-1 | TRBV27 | CASSFRENTEAFF
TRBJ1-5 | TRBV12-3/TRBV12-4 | CASSLLGNQPQHF
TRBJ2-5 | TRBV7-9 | CASRRLATETQYF
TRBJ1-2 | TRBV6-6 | CASSAQGSVGYTF
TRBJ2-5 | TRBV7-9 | CASSLQAVQETQYF
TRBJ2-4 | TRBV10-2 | CASSDWGTGEAKNIQYF
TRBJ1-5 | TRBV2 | CASIYDRGGNQPQHF
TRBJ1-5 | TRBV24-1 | CATSEEGQPQHF
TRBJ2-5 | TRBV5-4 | CASSPAGGYQETQYF
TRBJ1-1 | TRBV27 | CASIGSGFGAFF
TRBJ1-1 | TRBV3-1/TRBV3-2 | CASSHEARSEAFF
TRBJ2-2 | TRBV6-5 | CASSTGPNTGELFF
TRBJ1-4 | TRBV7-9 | CASSLGDRNEKLFF
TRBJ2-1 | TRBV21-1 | CASSQRSRDRVLDEQFF
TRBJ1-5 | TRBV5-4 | CASSLDSQPQHF
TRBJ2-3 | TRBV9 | CASSVALAGAGDTQYF
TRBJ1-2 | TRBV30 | CAWSVKGLNYGYTF
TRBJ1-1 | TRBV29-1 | CSTSKLNTEAFF
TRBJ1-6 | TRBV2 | CASSETGNSPLHF